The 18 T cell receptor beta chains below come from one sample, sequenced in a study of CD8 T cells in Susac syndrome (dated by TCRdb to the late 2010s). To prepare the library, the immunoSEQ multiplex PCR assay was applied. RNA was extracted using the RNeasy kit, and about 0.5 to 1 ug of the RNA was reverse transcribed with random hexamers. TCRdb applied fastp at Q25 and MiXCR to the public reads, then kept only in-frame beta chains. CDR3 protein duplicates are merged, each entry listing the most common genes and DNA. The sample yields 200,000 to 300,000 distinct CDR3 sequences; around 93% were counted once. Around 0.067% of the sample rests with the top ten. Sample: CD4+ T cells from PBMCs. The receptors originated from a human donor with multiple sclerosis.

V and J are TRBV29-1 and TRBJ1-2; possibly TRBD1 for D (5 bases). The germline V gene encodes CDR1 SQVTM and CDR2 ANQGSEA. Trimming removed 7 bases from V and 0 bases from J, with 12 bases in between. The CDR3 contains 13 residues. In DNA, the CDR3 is TGCAGCGCTGGGACGGCCGCTAACTATGGCTACACCTTC. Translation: CSAGTAANYGYTF.

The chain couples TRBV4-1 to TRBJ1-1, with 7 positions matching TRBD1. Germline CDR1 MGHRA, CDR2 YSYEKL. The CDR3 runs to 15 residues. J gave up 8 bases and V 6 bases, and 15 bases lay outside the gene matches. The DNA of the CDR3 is TGCGCCAGCAGGACAAACAGGGGCGCGGTTGGGGAAGCTTTCTTT. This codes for CASRTNRGAVGEAFF.

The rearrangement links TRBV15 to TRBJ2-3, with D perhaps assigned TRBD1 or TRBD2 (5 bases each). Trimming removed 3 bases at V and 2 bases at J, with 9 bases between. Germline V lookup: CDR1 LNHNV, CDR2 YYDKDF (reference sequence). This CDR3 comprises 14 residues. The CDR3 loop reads CATSSGTHTDTQYF. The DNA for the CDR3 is TGTGCCACCAGCAGCGGGACCCACACAGATACGCAGTATTTT.

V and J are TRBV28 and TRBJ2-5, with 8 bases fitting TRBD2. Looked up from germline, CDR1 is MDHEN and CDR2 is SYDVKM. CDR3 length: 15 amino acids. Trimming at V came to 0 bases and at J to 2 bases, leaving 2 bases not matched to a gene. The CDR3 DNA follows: TGTGCCAGCAGTTTATGGGGACTAGATCAAGAGACCCAGTACTTC. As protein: CASSLWGLDQETQYF. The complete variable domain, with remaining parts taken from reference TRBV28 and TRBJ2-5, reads DVKVTQSSRYLVKRTGEKVFLECVQDMDHENMFWYRQDPGLGLRLIYFSYDVKMKEKGDIPEGYSVSREKKERFSLILESASTNQTSMYLCASSLWGLDQETQYFGPGTRLLVL.

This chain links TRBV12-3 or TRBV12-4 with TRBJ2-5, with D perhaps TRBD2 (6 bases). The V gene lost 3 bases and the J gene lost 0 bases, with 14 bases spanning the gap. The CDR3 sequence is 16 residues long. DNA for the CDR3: TGTGCCAGCAGTTTTAGTGCGACGGGGGACCAAGAGACCCAGTACTTC. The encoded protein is CASSFSATGDQETQYF.

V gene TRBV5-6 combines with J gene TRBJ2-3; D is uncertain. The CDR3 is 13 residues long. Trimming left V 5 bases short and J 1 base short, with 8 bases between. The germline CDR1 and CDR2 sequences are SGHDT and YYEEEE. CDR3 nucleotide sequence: TGTGCCAGCAGGTCCGCCGGCACAGATACGCAGTATTTT. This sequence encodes CASRSAGTDTQYF.

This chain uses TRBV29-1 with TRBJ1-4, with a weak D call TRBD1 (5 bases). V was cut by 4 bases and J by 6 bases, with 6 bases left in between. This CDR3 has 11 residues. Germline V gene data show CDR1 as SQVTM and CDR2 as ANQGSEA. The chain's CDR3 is CSVGGDEKLFF. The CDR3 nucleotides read TGCAGCGTTGGGGGGGATGAAAAACTGTTTTTT. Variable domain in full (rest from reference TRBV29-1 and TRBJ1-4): SAVISQKPSRDICQRGTSLTIQCQVDSQVTMMFWYRQQPGQSLTLIATANQGSEATYESGFVIDKFPISRPNLTFSTLTVSNMSPEDSSIYLCSVGGDEKLFFGSGTQLSVL.

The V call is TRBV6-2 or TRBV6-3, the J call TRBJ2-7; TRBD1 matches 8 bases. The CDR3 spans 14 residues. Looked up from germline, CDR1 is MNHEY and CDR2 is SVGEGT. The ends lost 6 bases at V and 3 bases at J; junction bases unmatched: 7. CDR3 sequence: CASSYGQGDYEQYV. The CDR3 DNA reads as TGTGCCAGCAGCTACGGACAGGGAGACTACGAGCAGTACGTC.

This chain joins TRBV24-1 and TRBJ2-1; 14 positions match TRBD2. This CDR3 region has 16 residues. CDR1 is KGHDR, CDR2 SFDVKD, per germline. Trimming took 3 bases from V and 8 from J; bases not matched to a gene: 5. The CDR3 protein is CATSDLGTSGSDEQFF. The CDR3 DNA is TGTGCCACCAGTGATCTAGGGACTAGCGGGAGCGATGAGCAGTTCTTC.

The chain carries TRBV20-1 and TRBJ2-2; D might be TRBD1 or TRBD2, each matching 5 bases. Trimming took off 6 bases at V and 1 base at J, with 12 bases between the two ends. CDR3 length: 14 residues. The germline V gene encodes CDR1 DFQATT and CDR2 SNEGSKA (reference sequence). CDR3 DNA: TGCAGTGCACTTCGGGGCCAGAACACCGGGGAGCTGTTTTTT. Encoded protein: CSALRGQNTGELFF.

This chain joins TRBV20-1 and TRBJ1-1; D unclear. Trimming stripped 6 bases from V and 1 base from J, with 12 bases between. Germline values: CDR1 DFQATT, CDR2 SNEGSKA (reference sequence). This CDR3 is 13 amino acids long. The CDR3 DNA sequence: TGCAGTGCCCCCGATGTGGCGAACACTGAAGCTTTCTTT. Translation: CSAPDVANTEAFF.

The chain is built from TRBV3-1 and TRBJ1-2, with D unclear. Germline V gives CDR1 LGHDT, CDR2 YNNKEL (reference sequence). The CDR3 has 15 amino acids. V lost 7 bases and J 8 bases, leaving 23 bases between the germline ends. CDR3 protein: CASKSSPFGSSGYTF. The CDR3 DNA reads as TGTGCCAGCAAGTCAAGCCCGTTTGGCTCCAGCGGCTACACCTTC.

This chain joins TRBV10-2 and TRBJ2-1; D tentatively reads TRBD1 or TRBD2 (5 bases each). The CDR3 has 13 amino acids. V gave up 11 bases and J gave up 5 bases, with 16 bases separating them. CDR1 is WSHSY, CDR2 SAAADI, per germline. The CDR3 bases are TGCGCCTCCAGGGACGTACAAAACAATGAGCAGTTCTTC. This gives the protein CASRDVQNNEQFF.

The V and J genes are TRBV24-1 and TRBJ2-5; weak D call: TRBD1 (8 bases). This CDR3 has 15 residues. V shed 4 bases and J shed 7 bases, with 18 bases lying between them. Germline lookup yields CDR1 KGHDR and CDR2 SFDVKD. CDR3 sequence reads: CATSDPSTGEGTQYF. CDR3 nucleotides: TGTGCCACCAGTGACCCTTCGACAGGGGAGGGGACCCAGTACTTC.

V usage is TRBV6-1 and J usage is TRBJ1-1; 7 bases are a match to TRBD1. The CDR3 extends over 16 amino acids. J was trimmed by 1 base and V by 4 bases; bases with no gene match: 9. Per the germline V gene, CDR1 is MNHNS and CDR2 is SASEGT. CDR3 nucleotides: TGTGCCAGCAGTGGGGCGACAGGGCCCACGAACACTGAAGCTTTCTTT. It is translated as CASSGATGPTNTEAFF.

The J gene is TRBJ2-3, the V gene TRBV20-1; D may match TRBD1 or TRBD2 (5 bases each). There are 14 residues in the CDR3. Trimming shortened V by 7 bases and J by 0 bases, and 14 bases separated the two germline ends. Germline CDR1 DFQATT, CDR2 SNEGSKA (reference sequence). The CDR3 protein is CSGTRDGSTDTQYF. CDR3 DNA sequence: TGCAGTGGAACCCGGGACGGTAGCACAGATACGCAGTATTTT.

CDR3 sequence reads: CSARVASSNQPQHF. The CDR3 nucleotides are TGCAGTGCTAGGGTGGCCAGTAGCAATCAGCCCCAGCATTTT. The rearrangement links TRBV20-1 to TRBJ1-5; D remains ambiguous. The CDR3 sequence is 14 residues long. Trimming removed 3 bases from V and 0 bases from J, with 9 bases in between. Germline CDR1 is DFQATT and CDR2 is SNEGSKA (reference sequence).

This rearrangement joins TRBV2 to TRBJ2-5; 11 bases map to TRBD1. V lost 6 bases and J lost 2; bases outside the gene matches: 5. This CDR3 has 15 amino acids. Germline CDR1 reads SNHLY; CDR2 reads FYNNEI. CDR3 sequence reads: CASRRTGGWQETQYF. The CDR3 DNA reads TGTGCCAGCAGGAGGACAGGGGGCTGGCAAGAGACCCAGTACTTC.